Listed below are T cell receptor beta chains from one sample, sequenced in a study of OX40 agonist ivuxolimab in advanced cancers. Here immunoSEQ multiplex PCR was the method, and the copy in TCRdb shows in-frame clones only, minus some. This repertoire shows tens of thousands of clones, roughly 82% found once; its top ten account for roughly 35%. This specimen consisted of CD4+ or CD8+ T cells sorted from blood, obtained in a trial of the OX40 agonist ivuxolimab. The receptors shown here come from an adult with an advanced solid tumor such as melanoma, head and neck, liver or kidney cancer. The CDR3 runs from the conserved cysteine through the conserved F or W. Each record gives: CDR3 protein, CDR3 DNA, V gene, clone size, D gene, J gene. D genes are given only for firm matches. Expanded clones are given a class, and other clones once, few, many or no size at all.

CASMDGRRVTGYTF TGTGCCAGTATGGATGGGAGGCGGGTTACAGGCTACACCTTC TRBV19 few NA TRBJ1-2
CASSLAGGSSYEQYF TGTGCCAGCAGCTTGGCAGGGGGAAGTTCCTACGAGCAGTACTTC TRBV5-4 few TRBD1 TRBJ2-7
CASGELAQHYNEQFF TGTGCCAGCGGTGAACTAGCCCAACACTACAATGAGCAGTTCTTC TRBV6-1 NA NA TRBJ2-1
CASSIDPAGFNEKLFF TGTGCCAGTAGTATAGATCCGGCGGGATTTAATGAAAAACTGTTTTTT TRBV19 NA NA TRBJ1-4
CASSPGFGSYGYTF TGTGCCAGCAGCCCGGGGTTCGGGAGCTATGGCTACACCTTC TRBV7-9 NA NA TRBJ1-2
CASSQDDRHNEQFF TGCGCCAGCAGCCAAGATGACAGGCATAATGAGCAGTTCTTC TRBV4-1 NA NA TRBJ2-1
CASSEWWQDTQYF TGTGCCAGCAGTGAATGGTGGCAGGATACGCAGTATTTT TRBV2 few NA TRBJ2-3
CASNKLAGKGNEQFF TGTGCCAGTAATAAACTAGCGGGGAAAGGGAATGAGCAGTTCTTC TRBV19 NA TRBD2 TRBJ2-1
CASIGGASYEQYF TGTGCCAGCATAGGGGGGGCGAGCTACGAGCAGTACTTC TRBV6-5 once NA TRBJ2-7
CASSSTSGLRGEQFF TGTGCCAGCAGCTCCACTAGCGGCCTACGGGGTGAGCAGTTCTTC TRBV11-2 NA TRBD2 TRBJ2-1
CASSLGGTAANEKLFF TGTGCCAGCAGTTTGGGGGGGACAGCGGCTAATGAAAAACTGTTTTTT TRBV28 NA TRBD1 TRBJ1-4
CASSFWRVSVQFF TGTGCCAGCAGCTTTTGGAGGGTGTCTGTGCAGTTCTTC TRBV11-1 NA NA TRBJ2-1
CASSLGTQPQHF TGTGCCAGCAGCTTAGGTACACAGCCCCAGCATTTT TRBV7-7 once NA TRBJ1-5
CAWTFQEDWGYTF TGTGCCTGGACGTTCCAGGAAGATTGGGGCTACACCTTC TRBV30 few NA TRBJ1-2
CASSEANPDNSPLHF TGTGCCAGCAGTGAAGCGAATCCCGATAATTCACCCCTCCACTTT TRBV2 NA NA TRBJ1-6
CSVSVGGTEYEQYF TGCAGCGTTTCGGTAGGCGGGACTGAATACGAGCAGTACTTC TRBV29-1 few NA TRBJ2-7
CASVQLAANTGELFF TGTGCCAGCGTCCAACTAGCGGCGAACACCGGGGAGCTGTTTTTT TRBV2 NA TRBD2 TRBJ2-2
CASSPEAGRSGNTIYF TGTGCCAGCTCACCAGAAGCAGGGCGCTCTGGAAACACCATATATTTT TRBV18 NA NA TRBJ1-3
CASSGGVSGANVLTF TGTGCCAGCAGTGGCGGGGTCTCTGGGGCCAACGTCCTGACTTTC TRBV25-1 NA NA TRBJ2-6
CASSSRMTGANTEAFF TGCGCCAGCAGCTCTCGAATGACAGGGGCAAACACTGAAGCTTTCTTT TRBV5-1 NA TRBD1 TRBJ1-1
CASSLAPQDRHQPQHF TGTGCCAGCAGCTTGGCCCCCCAGGATCGCCATCAGCCCCAGCATTTT TRBV5-5 NA NA TRBJ1-5
CASSTRTGLLF TGTGCCAGCAGCACTAGGACAGGGTTGCTCTTT TRBV9 few TRBD1 TRBJ1-1